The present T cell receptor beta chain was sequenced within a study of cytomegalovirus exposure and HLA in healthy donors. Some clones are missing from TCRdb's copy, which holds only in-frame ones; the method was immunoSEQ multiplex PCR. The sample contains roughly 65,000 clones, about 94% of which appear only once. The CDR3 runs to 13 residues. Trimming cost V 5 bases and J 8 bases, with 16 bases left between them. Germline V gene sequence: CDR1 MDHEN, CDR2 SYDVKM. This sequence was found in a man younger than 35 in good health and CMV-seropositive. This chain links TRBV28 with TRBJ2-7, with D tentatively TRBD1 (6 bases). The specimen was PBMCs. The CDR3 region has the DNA TGTGCCAGCAGTCCCGACAGGCTTAGGAAGCAGTACTTC. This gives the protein CASSPDRLRKQYF.